Shown below are 26 T cell receptor beta chains from a single sample sequenced in a study of OX40 agonist ivuxolimab in advanced cancers. Sequencing used immunoSEQ multiplex PCR; TCRdb keeps in-frame clones, though not all of them. This table has 50,000 to 65,000 clones, 70% to 90% appearing once. The material sequenced was CD4+ or CD8+ T cells sorted from blood, taken in a trial of the OX40 agonist ivuxolimab. The receptors come from an adult with an advanced solid tumor such as melanoma, head and neck, liver or kidney cancer.

The chain has TRBV21-1 and TRBJ2-1; TRBD2, the table's D call, lacks a check against the DNA. TRBV21-1 is described as a pseudogene. This CDR3 is 16 amino acids long. CDR3 coding DNA: TGTGCCAGCAGCAAAGGTCCCGGGAGGGGCTACAATGAGCAGTTCTTC. Translating it yields CASSKGPGRGYNEQFF.

The V gene is TRBV23-1, the J gene TRBJ2-4; maybe TRBD2 (5 bases). TRBV23-1 is given ORF status, its function remaining uncertain. V was pared by 2 bases and J by 3 bases, with 14 bases between. The CDR3 has 16 amino acids. Here the CDR3 reads CASSQQRSFDKNIQYF. CDR3 nucleotide sequence: TGCGCCAGCAGTCAACAGCGGTCGTTTGACAAAAACATTCAGTACTTC.

V gene TRBV11-1 combines with J gene TRBJ2-3; D uncertain. V lost 2 bases and J 0 bases, leaving 9 bases between the germline ends. CDR1 and CDR2 from the germline V gene are SGHAT and FQDESV (reference sequence). The CDR3 loop spans 15 amino acids. The CDR3 sequence is CASSLMGISTDTQYF. In DNA form, the CDR3 reads TGTGCCAGCAGCTTAATGGGCATTAGCACAGATACGCAGTATTTT.

V is TRBV10-3 and J is TRBJ2-1; the D gene is possibly TRBD2 (6 bases). Per germline, CDR1 ENHRY and CDR2 SYGVKD. The CDR3 has 13 amino acids. With 10 bases removed from V and 7 bases from J, the gap between germline ends came to 17 bases. CDR3 nucleotide sequence: TGTGCCACCCTAACGCGGGGCGGGAATGAGCAGTTCTTC. It is translated as CATLTRGGNEQFF.

This clone was seen only a few times. The chain combines TRBV4-2 with TRBJ2-1, with TRBD2 identical over 7 bases. V shed 0 bases, J shed 0 bases, and the junction held 5 bases outside the gene matches. The CDR3 has 17 residues. Germline loops: CDR1 LGHNA, CDR2 YNFKEQ. The CDR3 nucleotides are TGTGCCAGCAGCCAAGAATGGGGGAGGGGCTCCTACAATGAGCAGTTCTTC. It translates to CASSQEWGRGSYNEQFF.

The chain uses TRBV5-1 and TRBJ2-1; TRBD1 might be the D (5 bases). Germline V gives CDR1 SGHRS, CDR2 YFSETQ. This CDR3 has 15 amino acids. Trimming left V 1 base short and J 1 base short, with 9 bases between. The CDR3 loop is CASSLNRLSYNEQFF. For the CDR3, the DNA is TGCGCCAGCAGCTTGAACAGGCTTTCCTACAATGAGCAGTTCTTC.

The chain joins TRBV28 to TRBJ2-7; TRBD2 matches at 10 bases. Trimming removed 2 bases from V and 2 bases from J; junction bases left unmatched: 3. The CDR3 sequence is 15 residues long. CDR1 and CDR2 (germline): MDHEN, SYDVKM. This CDR3 is CASSLRLAGAYEQYF. For the CDR3, the DNA is TGTGCCAGCAGTTTACGGCTAGCGGGAGCCTACGAGCAGTACTTC.

The chain joins TRBV2 to TRBJ1-5, with a possible D match to TRBD1 (5 bases). Trimming took 6 bases from V and 1 from J, leaving 10 bases between them. Germline loops: CDR1 SNHLY, CDR2 FYNNEI. There are 14 residues in the CDR3. The CDR3 sequence: CASRGRQSNQPQHF. The DNA of the CDR3 is TGTGCCAGCAGAGGCAGACAGAGCAATCAGCCCCAGCATTTT.

The V gene is TRBV19, the J gene TRBJ2-7, with 9 nucleotides matching TRBD1. J gave up 4 bases and V 6 bases, and 13 bases lay outside the gene matches. In germline, CDR1 is LNHDA, CDR2 SQIVND (reference sequence). The CDR3 runs to 16 residues. The CDR3 loop reads CASRSTRTGAGYEQYF. CDR3 DNA: TGTGCCAGTAGAAGCACGAGGACAGGGGCAGGATACGAGCAGTACTTC. Full variable domain (rest looked up from reference TRBV19 and TRBJ2-7): DGGITQSPKYLFRKEGQNVTLSCEQNLNHDAMYWYRQDPGQGLRLIYYSQIVNDFQKGDIAEGYSVSREKKESFPLTVTSAQKNPTAFYLCASRSTRTGAGYEQYFGPGTRLTVT.

The rearrangement joins TRBV4-1 to TRBJ2-2; TRBD2 matches at 9 bases. V shed 1 base, J shed 3 bases, and the junction held 3 bases outside the gene matches. Germline V gene data show CDR1 as MGHRA and CDR2 as YSYEKL. The CDR3 covers 16 residues. For the CDR3, the DNA is TGCGCCAGCAGCCAAGGTATAGCGGGGGACACCGGGGAGCTGTTTTTT. Its translation is CASSQGIAGDTGELFF.

CDR3 sequence reads: CASSLNGATEETQYF. The CDR3 nucleotides are TGTGCCAGCAGCCTGAATGGAGCGACTGAAGAGACCCAGTACTTC. This sequence joins TRBV7-9 and TRBJ2-5, with D hard to call. The germline V and J ends were trimmed by 5 bases and 3 bases, with 16 bases remaining between them. There are 15 residues in the CDR3. Per the germline V gene, CDR1 is SEHNR and CDR2 is FQNEAQ (reference sequence).

This chain uses TRBV9 with TRBJ1-4; no firm D call. V was clipped by 0 bases and J by 2 bases, with 2 bases between them. Germline CDR1 and CDR2: SGDLS and YYNGEE. The CDR3 is made up of 13 amino acids. CDR3 in DNA: TGTGCCAGCAGCGTAGGTACTAATGAAAAACTGTTTTTT. Amino acid sequence: CASSVGTNEKLFF. The full variable domain, with the rest looked up from reference TRBV9 and TRBJ1-4, is DSGVTQTPKHLITATGQRVTLRCSPRSGDLSVYWYQQSLDQGLQFLIQYYNGEERAKGNILERFSAQQFPDLHSELNLSSLELGDSALYFCASSVGTNEKLFFGSGTQLSVL.

Concerning this clone itself: One end of the junction is discordant with germline, which a read error may explain. V and J are TRBV6-5 and TRBJ2-7; D is uncertain. The CDR3 is 14 amino acids. The germline CDR1 and CDR2 sequences are MNHEY and SVGAGI. DNA for the CDR3: TGTGCCGGCAGTTTAGGGTGGGATCTAGTCGAGCAGTACTTC. Its translation: CAGSLGWDLVEQYF.

The chain has TRBV10-2 and TRBJ2-5; TRBD2 matches at 15 bases. The length of the CDR3 is 15 residues. The junction had 7 bases not matched to a gene; V was cut back by 10 bases and J by 4 bases. Germline CDR1 is WSHSY and CDR2 is SAAADI. CDR3 bases: TGCGCCACCAGGGGACTAGCGGGAGGATCAGAGACCCAGTACTTC. It is translated as CATRGLAGGSETQYF.

The rearrangement links TRBV2 to TRBJ1-1, with D possibly being TRBD1 (5 bases). V shed 6 bases and J shed 4 bases, with 9 bases lying between them. Germline values: CDR1 SNHLY, CDR2 FYNNEI. CDR3 length equals 12 residues. The CDR3: CASSWRGTEAFF. The DNA for the CDR3 is TGTGCCAGCAGCTGGAGGGGCACTGAAGCTTTCTTT. Full variable domain (remainder filled in from reference TRBV2 and TRBJ1-1): EPEVTQTPSHQVTQMGQEVILRCVPISNHLYFYWYRQILGQKVEFLVSFYNNEISEKSEIFDDQFSVERPDGSNFTLKIRSTKLEDSAMYFCASSWRGTEAFFGQGTRLTVV.

This clone was seen just once. The chain joins TRBV30 to TRBJ2-7; 10 bases map to TRBD2. This CDR3 region has 13 residues. With V trimmed by 3 bases and J by 5 bases, 4 bases remained unmatched. Per the germline V gene, CDR1 is GTSNPN and CDR2 is SVGIG (reference sequence). The CDR3, as DNA: TGTGCCTGGAGACTAGCGGGATCCAACGAGCAGTACTTC. It specifies CAWRLAGSNEQYF.

The J gene is TRBJ2-7, the V gene TRBV4-2, with 7 positions matching TRBD1. The CDR3 has 16 residues. The junction had 12 bases not matched to a gene; V was cut back by 3 bases and J by 4 bases. Germline V gives CDR1 LGHNA, CDR2 YNFKEQ. CDR3 region: CASSQQGRGGGYEQYF. CDR3 sequence (DNA): TGTGCCAGCAGCCAGCAAGGACGAGGGGGCGGGTACGAGCAGTACTTC.

The chain couples TRBV2 to TRBJ2-7; 7 nucleotides match TRBD2. The CDR3 is made up of 20 amino acids. Trimming cost V 4 bases and J 0 bases; bases outside gene matches: 21. Per germline, CDR1 SNHLY and CDR2 FYNNEI. This chain's CDR3 is CASSVRVSGGRERSSYEQYF. In DNA form, the CDR3 reads TGTGCCAGCAGTGTTCGTGTTTCGGGGGGTCGGGAGCGGTCCTCCTACGAGCAGTACTTC.

The CDR3 is CATSRERERNQPQHF. In DNA, the CDR3 is TGTGCCACCAGCAGAGAGAGGGAGCGCAATCAGCCCCAGCATTTT. V usage is TRBV15 and J usage is TRBJ1-5; D gene uncertain. Germline CDR1 and CDR2: LNHNV and YYDKDF (reference sequence). Trimming pared 0 bases from V and 2 bases from J, leaving 8 bases between. The length of the CDR3 is 15 residues.

The chain links TRBV6-5 to TRBJ2-4; D remains unclear. The length of the CDR3 is 14 residues. Germline assignment: CDR1 MNHEY and CDR2 SVGAGI. Trimming stripped 10 bases from V and 0 bases from J, with 13 bases between. The DNA of the CDR3 is TGTGCCAACCCGACCAAGCTAGCCAAAAACATTCAGTACTTC. It is translated as CANPTKLAKNIQYF.

The V gene is TRBV6-1, the J gene TRBJ2-7; D is uncertain. The CDR3 runs 11 residues. With 1 base removed from V and 5 bases from J, the gap between germline ends came to 3 bases. CDR1 is MNHNS and CDR2 is SASEGT in the germline V gene. CDR3 amino acids: CASSEEDEQYF. The CDR3, as DNA: TGTGCCAGCAGTGAAGAAGACGAGCAGTACTTC.

This chain uses TRBV11-3 with TRBJ1-1; D not certain. Trimming stripped 8 bases from V and 1 base from J, with 11 bases between. The germline V gene has CDR1 SGHNT and CDR2 YENEEA. The CDR3 runs to 13 residues. CDR3 protein: CASSWKGNTEAFF. In DNA, the CDR3 is TGTGCCAGCTCGTGGAAGGGGAACACTGAAGCTTTCTTT.

V is TRBV6-5 and J is TRBJ2-7, with 11 bases aligning to TRBD2. CDR1 MNHEY and CDR2 SVGAGI come from the germline V gene. The V and J ends lost 6 bases and 4 bases, in that order; junction bases with no gene match: 8. The CDR3 totals 15 residues. The CDR3 region is CASRRQTSGIYEQYF. Here the CDR3 DNA reads TGTGCCAGCAGACGACAGACTAGCGGGATATACGAGCAGTACTTC.

This clone was recorded once. The V and J genes are TRBV4-2 and TRBJ2-1; 11 bases align to TRBD2. The length of the CDR3 is 15 residues. CDR1 LGHNA and CDR2 YNFKEQ come from the germline V gene. With 5 bases clipped from V and 10 bases from J, the junction kept 10 bases outside the gene matches. CDR3 DNA sequence: TGTGCCAGCAGCACACCGGGACTAGCGGTTGGGGAGCAGTTCTTC. Translated: CASSTPGLAVGEQFF.

The gene calls are TRBV9 and TRBJ1-6; TRBD1 matches 12 bases. J gave up 14 bases and V 3 bases, and 12 bases lay outside the gene matches. CDR1 SGDLS and CDR2 YYNGEE come from the germline V gene. This CDR3 region has 16 residues. This CDR3 reads CASSAPGTGGPGALHF. CDR3 sequence (DNA): TGTGCCAGCAGCGCACCCGGGACAGGGGGCCCAGGGGCCCTCCACTTT. Together with reference TRBV9 and TRBJ1-6, the CDR3 gives the full variable domain: DSGVTQTPKHLITATGQRVTLRCSPRSGDLSVYWYQQSLDQGLQFLIQYYNGEERAKGNILERFSAQQFPDLHSELNLSSLELGDSALYFCASSAPGTGGPGALHFGNGTRLTVT.

This sequence joins TRBV6-1 and TRBJ2-5; D is undetermined. The CDR3 runs to 15 residues. V lost 4 bases and J 5 bases, leaving 17 bases between the germline ends. The germline gives CDR1 MNHNS, CDR2 SASEGT. CDR3 loop: CASSAQQTKRETQYF. Written as DNA, the CDR3 is TGTGCCAGCAGTGCCCAACAAACAAAAAGGGAGACCCAGTACTTC.